The 14 T cell receptor beta chains presented below share a single source sample, sequenced in a study of tumor-infiltrating lymphocytes in localized non-small cell lung cancer. Clones were read by immunoSEQ multiplex PCR, and TCRdb kept only the in-frame ones, dropping some. Of 10,000 to 15,000 clones in the sample, over 65% were seen once. The specimen was lung tumor tissue. These receptors originate from a human donor with non-small cell lung cancer.

This clone was detected a few times. The rearrangement joins TRBV4-2 to TRBJ1-2; D ambiguous. This CDR3 region has 14 residues. V was pared by 0 bases and J by 4 bases, with 9 bases between. Germline V lookup: CDR1 LGHNA, CDR2 YNFKEQ. CDR3 DNA: TGTGCCAGCAGCCAAGAATCAGCCCGCTATGGCTACACCTTC. This encodes CASSQESARYGYTF.

The V gene is TRBV5-1, the J gene TRBJ2-2, with TRBD2 identical over 8 bases. Germline V gene sequence: CDR1 SGHRS, CDR2 YFSETQ. After removal of 0 bases from V and 0 bases from J, the junction contained 7 bases not matched to a gene. The CDR3 runs to 18 residues. As DNA, the CDR3 is TGCGCCAGCAGCTTGGGGTTTAGCGGGGATTCGAACACCGGGGAGCTGTTTTTT. It specifies CASSLGFSGDSNTGELFF.

In its sample, this clone is large. This chain uses TRBV10-3 with TRBJ1-1, with D possibly TRBD1 on 5 matching bases. There are 16 residues in the CDR3. Germline values: CDR1 ENHRY, CDR2 SYGVKD. Trimming stripped 3 bases from V and 4 bases from J, with 18 bases between. The CDR3 sequence: CAISDLAGTPSTEAFF. The CDR3 DNA is TGTGCCATCAGTGATTTGGCAGGGACGCCGAGCACTGAAGCTTTCTTT.

V is TRBV5-1 and J is TRBJ2-2; TRBD1 aligns across 9 bases. V lost 4 bases and J lost 6; bases outside the gene matches: 4. CDR1 and CDR2 (germline): SGHRS, YFSETQ. This CDR3 has 14 residues. The CDR3 DNA reads TGCGCCAGCAGCACGGGGACAGGGTCCGGGGAGCTGTTTTTT. This gives the protein CASSTGTGSGELFF.

This clone was observed a handful of times. This sequence joins TRBV7-2 and TRBJ1-5; no reliable D call. In germline, CDR1 is SGHTA, CDR2 FQGNSA. This CDR3 has 14 residues. Between the trimmed V and J ends, which lost 1 base and 1 base, there was a span of 5 bases. CDR3 nucleotides: TGTGCCAGCAGCTTAGTGAGAAGCAATCAGCCCCAGCATTTT. Its protein is CASSLVRSNQPQHF.

The chain has TRBV25-1 and TRBJ2-7; 9 bases agree with TRBD1. CDR1 is MGHDK, CDR2 SYGVNS, per germline. The CDR3 totals 14 residues. Trimming at V came to 3 bases and at J to 2 bases, leaving 2 bases not matched to a gene. The CDR3 nucleotides are TGTGCCAGCAGTGAGGGGACAGGGCCCTACGAGCAGTACTTC. Its translation is CASSEGTGPYEQYF.

This chain links TRBV7-2 with TRBJ1-2; possibly TRBD1 for D (6 bases). The CDR3 spans 14 residues. The germline gives CDR1 SGHTA, CDR2 FQGNSA. Deletions cut 5 bases from V and 4 bases from J, with 14 bases between. CDR3: CASSPQTGGYGYTF. The CDR3 DNA reads TGTGCCAGCAGCCCCCAGACAGGAGGCTATGGCTACACCTTC.

J is TRBJ2-5 and V is TRBV18, with D possibly matching TRBD1 (6 bases). The germline V and J ends were trimmed by 6 bases and 3 bases, with 14 bases remaining between them. Germline loops: CDR1 KGHSH, CDR2 LQKENI. This CDR3 region has 14 residues. The CDR3 loop reads CASSRFRGKETQYF. The CDR3 coding sequence is TGTGCCAGCTCCCGCTTCAGGGGAAAAGAGACCCAGTACTTC.

The chain is built from TRBV18 and TRBJ2-2; 12 bases map to TRBD2. The CDR3 consists of 16 residues. Germline V CDR1 and CDR2: KGHSH, LQKENI. After removal of 3 bases from V and 6 bases from J, the junction contained 5 bases not matched to a gene. Written as DNA, the CDR3 is TGTGCCAGCTCACCTCGGACTAGCGGGACAGCCGGGGAGCTGTTTTTT. Protein: CASSPRTSGTAGELFF.

The chain uses TRBV9 and TRBJ1-4, with D tentatively TRBD1 (6 bases). The V end was cut by 3 bases, the J end by 4 bases, with 13 bases between. Per germline, CDR1 SGDLS and CDR2 YYNGEE. CDR3 length: 15 residues. CDR3 residues: CASSGGQAGNEKLFF. CDR3 nucleotides: TGTGCCAGCAGCGGGGGGCAGGCAGGTAATGAAAAACTGTTTTTT.

The gene calls are TRBV5-1 and TRBJ1-4, with a weak D call TRBD1 (6 bases). CDR3 length: 15 amino acids. In germline, CDR1 is SGHRS, CDR2 YFSETQ. V gave up 4 bases and J gave up 4 bases, with 14 bases separating them. The CDR3 sequence: CASSPSDSLNEKLFF. The CDR3, as DNA: TGCGCCAGCAGCCCTTCGGACAGTCTTAATGAAAAACTGTTTTTT.

This chain joins TRBV11-2 and TRBJ2-3; 10 nucleotides align to TRBD1. CDR3 length: 17 amino acids. Trimming cost V 3 bases and J 5 bases; bases outside gene matches: 11. CDR1 is SGHAT, CDR2 FQNNGV, per germline. The CDR3 nucleotides read TGTGCCAGCAGCTTCCACCGGGACAGGGGCGCGGGAGATACGCAGTATTTT. It yields the protein CASSFHRDRGAGDTQYF.

V gene TRBV11-2 combines with J gene TRBJ2-2; D remains ambiguous. The CDR3 length is 15 residues. Germline CDR1 and CDR2: SGHAT and FQNNGV. With 1 base removed from V and 4 bases from J, the gap between germline ends came to 10 bases. CDR3 in amino acids: CASSLAVSATGELFF. Written as DNA, the CDR3 is TGTGCCAGCAGCTTAGCGGTGTCCGCCACCGGGGAGCTGTTTTTT.

The chain carries TRBV4-1 and TRBJ2-3; D gene ambiguous. The CDR3 is 13 residues long. The V end was cut by 4 bases, the J end by 3 bases, with 8 bases between. From germline, CDR1 is MGHRA and CDR2 YSYEKL. As DNA, the CDR3 is TGCGCCAGCAGCCCGATGGGGACAGATACGCAGTATTTT. This sequence encodes CASSPMGTDTQYF.